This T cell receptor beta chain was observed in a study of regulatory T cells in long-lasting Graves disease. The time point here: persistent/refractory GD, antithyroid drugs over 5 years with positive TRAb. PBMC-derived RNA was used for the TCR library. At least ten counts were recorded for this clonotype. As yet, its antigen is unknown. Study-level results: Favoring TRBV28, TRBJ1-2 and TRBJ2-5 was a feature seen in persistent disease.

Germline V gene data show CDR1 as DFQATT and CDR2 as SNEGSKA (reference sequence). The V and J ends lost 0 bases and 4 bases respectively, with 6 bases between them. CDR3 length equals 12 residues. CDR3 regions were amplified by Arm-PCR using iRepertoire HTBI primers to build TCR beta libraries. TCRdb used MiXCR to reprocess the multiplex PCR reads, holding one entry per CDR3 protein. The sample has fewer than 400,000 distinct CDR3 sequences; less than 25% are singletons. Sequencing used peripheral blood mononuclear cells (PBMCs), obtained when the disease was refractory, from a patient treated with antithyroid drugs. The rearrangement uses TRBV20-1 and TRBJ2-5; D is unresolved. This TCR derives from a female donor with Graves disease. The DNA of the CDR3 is TGCAGTGCTAGAGATCTGCGAGAGACCCAGTACTTC. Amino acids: CSARDLRETQYF.